These 9 T cell receptor beta chains were all obtained from the same sample, sequenced in a study of blood T cells in healthy people across ages. With a J-beta primer mix and a sample-barcoded 5' primer, a second PCR ran roughly 6 to 11 cycles. Each CDR3 protein gets one entry after TCRdb re-called the 5' RACE reads with MiXCR. The data contain 1,500,000 or so distinct CDR3 sequences, 59% of them singletons. The sequencing input was blood. These receptors all stem from a man between 18 and 35 years old in good health.

This clonotype is a singleton in its sample. At one end, the junction sequence differs from germline, possibly due to a read error. V and J are TRBV6-2 or TRBV6-3 and TRBJ1-6; TRBD1 might be the D (6 bases). The CDR3 totals 17 residues. Germline V gene lookup returns CDR1 MNHEY and CDR2 SVGEGT. In DNA form, the CDR3 reads TGTGCCAGAAGTTACACCCCACTGACAGGATATGATTCACCCCTCCACTTT. Encoded protein: CARSYTPLTGYDSPLHF.

This clonotype was picked up one time. The junction does not match germline at one end; this may be a read error. This CDR3 is CTSGSGTRFETQYF. For the CDR3, the DNA is TGTACTAGTGGCTCCGGGACTAGATTTGAGACCCAGTACTTC. The chain has TRBV12-5 and TRBJ2-5; 8 bases agree with TRBD2. The CDR3 has 14 residues. CDR1 and CDR2 from the germline V gene are LGHNT and FRNRAP.

The chain is built from TRBV29-1 and TRBJ2-1; TRBD1 or TRBD2 may be the D gene (6 bases each). The tail of the sequence fits TRBJ2-7 better, so the J call may be wrong. CDR1 is SQVTM and CDR2 is ANQGSEA in the germline V gene. The CDR3 covers 16 residues. CDR3 nucleotides: TGCAGCGTTGGGGGGGCTCTTTCGAGCTCCTACAATGAGCAGTACTTC. Its protein is CSVGGALSSSYNEQYF.

The chain carries TRBV10-3 and TRBJ2-3; 12 bases are a match to TRBD2. The germline gives CDR1 ENHRY, CDR2 SYGVKD. The CDR3 loop spans 16 amino acids. J lost 2 bases, V lost 10 bases, and 10 bases had no gene match. The DNA for the CDR3 is TGTGCCACCGCCATCGGACTAGCGGGAACCACAGATACGCAGTATTTT. This translates into CATAIGLAGTTDTQYF.

V is TRBV5-1 and J is TRBJ2-1; 12 bases line up with TRBD2. The CDR3 length is 21 residues. V gave up 1 base and J gave up 5 bases; unmatched junction bases: 19. The germline V gene has CDR1 SGHRS and CDR2 YFSETQ. The CDR3 region is CASSLSLVVLAGGRENNEQFF. CDR3 nucleotide sequence: TGCGCCAGCAGCTTGAGTCTAGTTGTGCTAGCGGGGGGGCGAGAAAACAATGAGCAGTTCTTC.

Only one count was recorded for this clonotype. The rearrangement links TRBV7-2 to TRBJ2-5; TRBD2 matches 8 bases. Germline lookup yields CDR1 SGHTA and CDR2 FQGNSA. The CDR3 totals 15 residues. V dropped 1 base and J dropped 6; count of bases not matched to a gene: 7. The CDR3 sequence: CASSLELAVGKTQYF. Written as DNA, the CDR3 is TGTGCCAGCAGCTTAGAACTAGCGGTAGGAAAGACCCAGTACTTC.

The V call is TRBV6-5, the J call TRBJ2-7; D remains unclear. V lost 7 bases and J 2 bases, leaving 18 bases between the germline ends. The CDR3 has 15 residues. Germline CDR1 MNHEY, CDR2 SVGAGI. The CDR3 region is CASKVGQHSTYEQYF. CDR3 bases: TGTGCCAGCAAGGTTGGGCAGCACTCAACCTACGAGCAGTACTTC.

The gene calls are TRBV11-2 and TRBJ2-4; 11 bases match TRBD2. The germline V gene encodes CDR1 SGHAT and CDR2 FQNNGV. This CDR3 contains 16 residues. The V gene end was trimmed by 6 bases and the J gene end by 13 bases; junction bases not matched to a gene: 17. Written as DNA, the CDR3 is TGTGCCAGCAGACGACTAGCGGGGTGGGATGGGTATGAGCAGTACTTC. It specifies CASRRLAGWDGYEQYF.

This rearrangement joins TRBV7-9 to TRBJ2-7, with D possibly being TRBD1 or TRBD2 (5 bases each). CDR3 length: 15 residues. CDR1 SEHNR and CDR2 FQNEAQ come from the germline V gene (reference sequence). The V gene lost 1 base and the J gene lost 4 bases, with 14 bases spanning the gap. Written as DNA, the CDR3 is TGTGCCAGCAGCTTAGTTAGGGACGGCGAATACGAGCAGTACTTC. Translation gives CASSLVRDGEYEQYF.